Here is one T cell receptor (beta chain) with its context. Its specificity is unknown. This record comes from a study of early T cells in non-severe SARS-CoV-2 infection. Whole-study context: Alpha and beta chains were unpaired, from unsorted whole-blood bulk RNA.

Individual cDNA molecules carried attached unique molecular identifiers. TCRdb recomputed calls from the 5' RACE reads with MiXCR, one row per CDR3 protein. This repertoire shows some 91,000 distinct CDR3 sequences, roughly 13% found once; its top ten account for around 2.5%. This CDR3 is built from 11 residues. Germline V gene sequence: CDR1 SGHRS, CDR2 YFSETQ. Trimming took off 1 base at V and 6 bases at J, with 5 bases between the two ends. Overall study findings and caveats: The study's VDJdb matching favored anti-spike CD8 responses and missed private and CD4 specificities.

This sequence joins TRBV5-1 and TRBJ2-7; no reliable D call. This clonotype originated in an adult who was a healthcare worker with PCR-confirmed SARS-CoV-2 infection or an uninfected control (not recorded which). Sequencing used whole blood. CDR3 in amino acids: CASSLFSEQYF. DNA for the CDR3: TGCGCCAGCAGCTTGTTTTCCGAGCAGTACTTC.